The 9 T cell receptor beta chains below come from one sample, sequenced in a study of shared clonotypes between healthy human individuals. The protocol was immunoSEQ multiplex PCR, while the TCRdb copy is restricted to in-frame clones and leaves out a portion. The table lists approximately 1,500,000 clones, around 95% of them singletons. Material for sequencing was naive CD4+ T cells sorted from blood. Subset in this sample: CD45RA+ positively selected. The receptor set was obtained from a man aged 30 to 39 in good health.

The chain combines TRBV6-7 with TRBJ2-3; 10 bases line up with TRBD2. TRBV6-7 is filed as an ORF, its function uncertain. The CDR3 spans 17 residues. Trimming took 5 bases from V and 2 from J; bases not matched to a gene: 10. This CDR3 reads CASSPGTSALNTDTQYF. CDR3 nucleotide sequence: TGTGCCAGCAGTCCCGGGACTAGCGCACTAAACACAGATACGCAGTATTTT.

This clone has only one observation. V gene TRBV28 combines with J gene TRBJ2-1, with 13 nucleotides matching TRBD2. V was pared by 3 bases and J by 3 bases, with 8 bases of the junction left unmatched. The CDR3 totals 18 residues. Germline loops: CDR1 MDHEN, CDR2 SYDVKM. CDR3: CASSFIPGTSGVYNEQFF. CDR3 in DNA: TGTGCCAGCAGTTTTATCCCGGGGACTAGCGGGGTCTACAATGAGCAGTTCTTC. The variable domain in full, with the rest retrieved from reference TRBV28 and TRBJ2-1, is DVKVTQSSRYLVKRTGEKVFLECVQDMDHENMFWYRQDPGLGLRLIYFSYDVKMKEKGDIPEGYSVSREKKERFSLILESASTNQTSMYLCASSFIPGTSGVYNEQFFGPGTRLTVL.

The V call is TRBV6-5, the J call TRBJ2-2; the D is unclear. In germline, CDR1 is MNHEY, CDR2 SVGAGI. This CDR3 has 13 amino acids. V lost 4 bases, J lost 5 bases, and 8 bases lay in between. The CDR3 sequence: CASSWVKTGELFF. CDR3 DNA sequence: TGTGCCAGCAGTTGGGTTAAAACCGGGGAGCTGTTTTTT.

The J gene is TRBJ1-5, the V gene TRBV19; possible D gene TRBD1, 6 bases. The CDR3 runs to 17 residues. The V end lost 6 bases, the J end lost 5 bases, and 23 bases lay between the germline ends. Germline V CDR1 and CDR2: LNHDA, SQIVND (reference sequence). This chain's CDR3 is CASRNIRGHGGHQPQHF. The DNA of the CDR3 is TGTGCCAGTAGGAATATTAGGGGACACGGTGGGCATCAGCCCCAGCATTTT.

V and J are TRBV19 and TRBJ1-5, with D possibly being TRBD1 (5 bases). Germline CDR1 reads LNHDA; CDR2 reads SQIVND (reference sequence). The CDR3 length is 15 residues. V lost 5 bases, J lost 6 bases, and 17 bases lay in between. In nucleotides, the CDR3 is TGTGCCAGTAGTTCTGGAGGGACGCTCGGTCAGCCCCAGCATTTT. Protein sequence: CASSSGGTLGQPQHF.

The chain carries TRBV27 and TRBJ2-2, with unresolved D. The CDR3 is made up of 16 amino acids. Germline CDR1 reads MNHEY; CDR2 reads SMNVEV (reference sequence). Trimming left V 3 bases short and J 1 base short, with 12 bases between. The CDR3 DNA sequence: TGTGCCAGCAGTTTTTATAGGGCAGTGAACACCGGGGAGCTGTTTTTT. Amino acids: CASSFYRAVNTGELFF.

The CDR3 DNA follows: TGTGCCAGCAGCCTCAGGGTAACTGAAGCTTTCTTT. Residues: CASSLRVTEAFF. V is TRBV11-2 and J is TRBJ1-1, with a possible D match to TRBD1 (5 bases). The V gene's germline CDR1 is SGHAT and CDR2 FQNNGV. The CDR3 sequence is 12 residues long. Between the trimmed V and J ends, which lost 5 bases and 5 bases, there was a span of 9 bases.

On this clone itself: Other DNA sequences in this specimen translate into the identical CDR3. This chain links TRBV5-1 with TRBJ2-3, with 12 bases identical to TRBD1. The CDR3 totals 14 residues. Trimming took 7 bases from V and 3 from J; bases not matched to a gene: 3. Germline V gene sequence: CDR1 SGHRS, CDR2 YFSETQ. CDR3 nucleotide sequence: TGCGCCAGCTCGGGACAGGGGGCAACAGATACGCAGTATTTT. Translating it yields CASSGQGATDTQYF.

The CDR3, as DNA: TGTGCCAGCAGCTTAGCTACCGCGGGTCCCCCTCTGGACTACGAGCAGTACTTC. It specifies CASSLATAGPPLDYEQYF. V and J are TRBV7-8 and TRBJ2-7; the D gene is possibly TRBD2 (5 bases). Germline V lookup: CDR1 SGHVS, CDR2 FQNEAQ. The CDR3 totals 18 residues. V was clipped by 0 bases and J by 3 bases, with 21 bases between them.